The 22 T cell receptor beta chains presented below share a single source sample, sequenced in a study of shared clonotypes between healthy human individuals. Naivety among CD8 cells was defined by CD45RO negativity and positive CCR7 selection, thereby excluding terminally differentiated effector memory CD45RA+ cells. Clones were read by immunoSEQ multiplex PCR, and TCRdb kept only the in-frame ones, dropping some. The sample has hundreds of thousands of clones; 80% to 95% are singletons. Sequencing used naive CD8+ T cells sorted from blood. All receptors come from a man aged 25-45 years in good health.

This clone was counted once. This sequence joins TRBV9 and TRBJ2-7, with a possible D match to TRBD1 (6 bases). CDR3 length equals 14 residues. The germline V and J ends were trimmed by 5 bases and 3 bases, with 15 bases remaining between them. CDR1 SGDLS and CDR2 YYNGEE come from the germline V gene. The DNA for the CDR3 is TGTGCCAGCAGTAGAGAGGGGGAGAGCTACGAGCAGTACTTC. Its translation is CASSREGESYEQYF.

V is TRBV7-9 and J is TRBJ2-6; D may correspond to TRBD1 or TRBD2 (6 bases each). The CDR3 spans 17 residues. V was shortened by 6 bases and J by 0 bases, with 15 bases between the two germline ends. Germline CDR1 and CDR2: SEHNR and FQNEAQ (reference sequence). The CDR3 is CASRGGTRDSGANVLTF. The CDR3 DNA reads TGTGCCAGCAGAGGAGGGACAAGGGACTCTGGGGCCAACGTCCTGACTTTC.

The chain employs TRBV6-6 and TRBJ2-2; 9 bases align to TRBD2. Germline V lookup: CDR1 MNHNY, CDR2 SVGAGI (reference sequence). Trimming took 5 bases from V and 7 from J; bases not matched to a gene: 5. CDR3 length: 14 residues. The CDR3 nucleotides read TGTGCCAGCAGTACTAGCGGGCTGGTCGGGGAGCTGTTTTTT. It yields the protein CASSTSGLVGELFF.

Here the CDR3 DNA reads TGTGCCAGCAGCCCGTCGGGAAAGAAGAGCTCCTACGAGCAGTACTTC. Translated: CASSPSGKKSSYEQYF. The chain has TRBV9 and TRBJ2-7, with D maybe TRBD2 (5 bases). Germline-derived CDR1 and CDR2 are SGDLS and YYNGEE. V lost 4 bases and J 0 bases, leaving 17 bases between the germline ends. The CDR3 spans 16 residues.

The V gene is TRBV9, the J gene TRBJ2-2; TRBD2 matches at 13 bases. Looked up from germline, CDR1 is SGDLS and CDR2 is YYNGEE. The CDR3 is 20 residues long. The trim removed 3 bases at V and 3 bases at J, leaving 14 bases unmatched. For the CDR3, the DNA is TGTGCCAGCAGCGGGATGTGGAGGACTAGCGGGAGTCCGGACACCGGGGAGCTGTTTTTT. Protein sequence: CASSGMWRTSGSPDTGELFF. Full variable domain (outside the CDR3, taken from reference TRBV9 and TRBJ2-2): DSGVTQTPKHLITATGQRVTLRCSPRSGDLSVYWYQQSLDQGLQFLIQYYNGEERAKGNILERFSAQQFPDLHSELNLSSLELGDSALYFCASSGMWRTSGSPDTGELFFGEGSRLTVL.

The rearrangement joins TRBV19 to TRBJ1-5, with 8 bases matching TRBD1. The CDR3 runs to 14 residues. Germline trimming cut 4 bases from V and 3 bases from J; bases unmatched to any gene: 2. In germline, CDR1 is LNHDA, CDR2 SQIVND (reference sequence). The CDR3, as DNA: TGTGCCAGTAGTAAACAGGGGGACAATCAGCCCCAGCATTTT. Residues: CASSKQGDNQPQHF.

The CDR3 sequence is CASSSTGGLEKLFF. In nucleotides, the CDR3 is TGTGCCAGCAGCTCGACAGGGGGGCTCGAAAAACTGTTTTTT. The V gene is TRBV7-9, the J gene TRBJ1-4, with TRBD1 matching 9 bases. Germline V gene data show CDR1 as SEHNR and CDR2 as FQNEAQ (reference sequence). This CDR3 is built from 14 residues. Germline trimming cut 4 bases from V and 8 bases from J; bases unmatched to any gene: 5.

This clone was seen once. The chain employs TRBV2 and TRBJ2-7, with D perhaps TRBD1 or TRBD2 (5 bases each). The CDR3 loop spans 15 amino acids. The V and J ends lost 6 bases and 4 bases respectively, with 19 bases between them. The germline V gene has CDR1 SNHLY and CDR2 FYNNEI. The CDR3 sequence is CASSPFGTDLYEQYF. CDR3 in DNA: TGTGCCAGCAGCCCATTCGGGACGGATCTGTACGAGCAGTACTTC. The complete variable domain, with remaining parts taken from reference TRBV2 and TRBJ2-7, reads EPEVTQTPSHQVTQMGQEVILRCVPISNHLYFYWYRQILGQKVEFLVSFYNNEISEKSEIFDDQFSVERPDGSNFTLKIRSTKLEDSAMYFCASSPFGTDLYEQYFGPGTRLTVT.

Written as DNA, the CDR3 is TGTGCCAGTAGTACAATTGGGGGGGGCACTGAAGCTTTCTTT. Translated, it gives CASSTIGGGTEAFF. The chain couples TRBV19 to TRBJ1-1, with TRBD1 as a possible D gene (5 bases). Trimming cost V 4 bases and J 4 bases, with 13 bases left between them. CDR1 and CDR2 from the germline V gene are LNHDA and SQIVND (reference sequence). The CDR3 has 14 residues.

The J gene is TRBJ2-7, the V gene TRBV5-1; perhaps TRBD2 as D (6 bases). The CDR3 sequence is 15 residues long. The V and J ends lost 0 bases and 3 bases respectively, with 13 bases between them. Germline CDR1 and CDR2: SGHRS and YFSETQ. The CDR3 DNA is TGCGCCAGCAGCTTGGGGGACTGGAAGTACTACGAGCAGTACTTC. This translates into CASSLGDWKYYEQYF.

The chain combines TRBV7-9 with TRBJ1-1, with D hard to call. Between the trimmed V and J ends, which lost 1 base and 0 bases, there was a span of 9 bases. The V gene's germline CDR1 is SEHNR and CDR2 FQNEAQ (reference sequence). The CDR3 length is 15 residues. This CDR3 reads CASSLEAGMNTEAFF. In nucleotides, the CDR3 is TGTGCCAGCAGCTTAGAGGCCGGGATGAACACTGAAGCTTTCTTT.

The chain employs TRBV4-2 and TRBJ2-7, with 7 bases matching TRBD2. Germline trimming cut 2 bases from V and 1 base from J; bases unmatched to any gene: 11. The CDR3 loop spans 17 amino acids. The germline V gene has CDR1 LGHNA and CDR2 YNFKEQ. The CDR3 DNA follows: TGTGCCAGCAGCCAAAAAGTCGCGGGGGAAGAGTCCTACGAGCAGTACTTC. Encoded protein: CASSQKVAGEESYEQYF.

V and J are TRBV7-2 and TRBJ2-7, with 8 bases fitting TRBD2. The CDR3 is 16 residues long. V trimming: 4 bases; J trimming: 3 bases; junction bases outside the gene matches: 11. CDR1 SGHTA and CDR2 FQGNSA come from the germline V gene. The CDR3 DNA sequence: TGTGCCAGCAGCTACCCTGACGGACTAGCCTTCTACGAGCAGTACTTC. Translation gives CASSYPDGLAFYEQYF.

The chain joins TRBV7-8 to TRBJ2-1, with D hard to call. Between the trimmed V and J ends, which lost 3 bases and 0 bases, there was a span of 6 bases. CDR1 is SGHVS, CDR2 FQNEAQ, per germline. The CDR3 loop spans 14 amino acids. CDR3 nucleotide sequence: TGTGCCAGCAGCTTCCGCGGCTCCTACAATGAGCAGTTCTTC. Translated: CASSFRGSYNEQFF.

The chain recombines TRBV27 with TRBJ2-7, with D perhaps matching TRBD2 (6 bases). The CDR3 is 13 amino acids. Trimming cost V 0 bases and J 6 bases, with 9 bases left between them. From germline, CDR1 is MNHEY and CDR2 SMNVEV (reference sequence). Here the CDR3 reads CASSLSSGVEQYF. The CDR3 DNA reads TGTGCCAGCAGTTTATCTTCGGGAGTCGAGCAGTACTTC.

This rearrangement joins TRBV27 to TRBJ2-3; D not resolved. The V gene's germline CDR1 is MNHEY and CDR2 SMNVEV (reference sequence). With 5 bases removed from V and 4 bases from J, the gap between germline ends came to 16 bases. This CDR3 has 15 residues. DNA for the CDR3: TGTGCCAGCAGTCCCCATCCTGGGGTCGCAGATACGCAGTATTTT. This sequence encodes CASSPHPGVADTQYF.

The gene calls are TRBV9 and TRBJ2-7; 14 bases agree with TRBD2. Trimming removed 3 bases from V and 2 bases from J; junction bases left unmatched: 10. CDR1 and CDR2 from the germline V gene are SGDLS and YYNGEE. The CDR3 sequence is 18 residues long. The CDR3 sequence: CASSGGLAGGSSPYEQYF. DNA for the CDR3: TGTGCCAGCAGCGGCGGACTAGCGGGAGGAAGCTCCCCCTACGAGCAGTACTTC.

The chain combines TRBV27 with TRBJ2-7, with D maybe TRBD2 (5 bases). This CDR3 is 16 amino acids long. In germline, CDR1 is MNHEY, CDR2 SMNVEV (reference sequence). Trimming cost V 7 bases and J 0 bases, with 19 bases left between them. Written as DNA, the CDR3 is TGTGCCAGCAAAGAGGATGGATGGGAGAGCTCCTACGAGCAGTACTTC. Amino acid sequence: CASKEDGWESSYEQYF.

This clone was detected once. V gene TRBV6-1 combines with J gene TRBJ2-5; the D gene is possibly TRBD1 (6 bases). The germline V and J ends were trimmed by 9 bases and 4 bases, with 18 bases remaining between them. Germline V gene data show CDR1 as MNHNS and CDR2 as SASEGT. The CDR3 sequence is 14 residues long. In nucleotides, the CDR3 is TGTGCCAGTCGTGATACAGGGTTGGGAGAGACCCAGTACTTC. This translates into CASRDTGLGETQYF.

Only one count was recorded for this clone. The chain links TRBV19 to TRBJ2-1, with a tentative D call TRBD1 (6 bases). This CDR3 has 16 amino acids. Trimming shortened V by 4 bases and J by 9 bases, and 22 bases separated the two germline ends. Germline V gene sequence: CDR1 LNHDA, CDR2 SQIVND (reference sequence). The CDR3: CASSTYTGPLGGEQFF. CDR3 DNA: TGTGCCAGTAGTACTTATACAGGGCCCCTTGGTGGTGAGCAGTTCTTC.

The V gene is TRBV6-5, the J gene TRBJ2-1; D is possibly TRBD1 (5 bases). V lost 3 bases and J lost 10, with 13 bases in between. Germline assignment: CDR1 MNHEY and CDR2 SVGAGI. The CDR3 contains 13 residues. The CDR3 bases are TGTGCCAGCAGTTATTCAGGCTCAGGGGAGCAGTTCTTC. Protein product: CASSYSGSGEQFF.

With respect to this clone: Within the sample, other DNA sequences also encode this same CDR3. This chain connects TRBV19 to TRBJ2-7; 8 bases match TRBD1. Germline V gene lookup returns CDR1 LNHDA and CDR2 SQIVND (reference sequence). This CDR3 has 13 amino acids. V dropped 5 bases and J dropped 3; count of bases not matched to a gene: 3. The CDR3 sequence is CASSPGTGYEQYF. The DNA of the CDR3 is TGTGCCAGTAGTCCCGGGACAGGCTACGAGCAGTACTTC.